This TCR beta chain emerged from a study of shared clonotypes between healthy human individuals (dated by TCRdb to about 2020). Turning to the overall study: A couple of women and a few men aged 18 to 49 years were included in the cohort. Per donor, three plates each were used for CD4 naive and CD4 memory, two for CD8 naive, and one for CD8 memory. To estimate repertoire size and how much clonotype sharing occurs between individuals, the study deeply sequenced the blood TCR repertoires of roughly 5 healthy adults. Different laboratories and diverse techniques were used to prepare libraries and sequence TCR repertoires, to increase sequencing depth and limit assay-specific biases. Between about 0.9 and 10 billion PBMCs per donor were obtained by leukapheresis. Overall study outcomes, separate from this receptor: Sampling was restricted to blood, and TCR repertoires in tissue are likely to differ from TCR repertoires in blood. Rarefaction of sorted-subset datasets indicated incomplete sequencing despite the large sequencing depth. Estimated clonotype richness was generally larger for naive than for memory subsets. Pairwise subsampling led to the expectation that sequencing depth would affect the degree of clonotype sharing among donors. The small number of donors limited the genetic and exposure-history diversity represented. Higher generation probabilities were observed for clonotypes shared by all four sorted-subset donors than for non-shared clonotypes. Approximately 5% of naive CD4, roughly 3.5% of naive CD8, around 2.3% of memory CD4, and 0.4% of memory CD8 clonotypes were shared across a few donors.

Healthy HIV-negative adults with no recently reported acute infections or vaccinations were included as donors. Only Caucasian adults living in Nashville, Tennessee, USA were represented among the donors. CD4+ T cells were enriched through magnetic negative selection, after which naive cells were positively selected on CD45RA and the remaining negative fraction served as the memory subset. Blood was collected by leukapheresis, and PBMCs were isolated by Ficoll-Histopaque density gradient centrifugation and then cryopreserved in liquid nitrogen vapor phase. Analytical flow cytometry was used to check the purity and quantity of every magnetically sorted T cell population. Genomic DNA was isolated from every sorted fraction and measured by UV absorbance on a Nanodrop 2000c. As for this clone: What antigen it recognizes has not been identified. Base quality data are lacking; no much larger clone is found one base away.

From the cysteine through the phenylalanine, the CDR3 covers 13 amino acids. The only DNA kept is the CDR3, 39 bases in frame from the first base. The V and J ends are trimmed by 0 bases and 5 bases, leaving 8 bases between them. The germline V gene provides CDR1 SGHDT and CDR2 YYEEEE. Using the deep immunoSEQ assay, TCR CDR3 regions were amplified from genomic DNA by multiplex PCR. For each cell subset, the extracted genomic DNA was distributed evenly across all wells of several immunoSEQ 96-well plates, and each plate served as one replicate. For sorted subsets, 200 to 250 ng of genomic DNA, equivalent to some 30,000 T cell genomes, went into each replicate PCR. Purified libraries were measured with a Qubit 3.0 fluorometer, size-checked on a Bioanalyzer 2100, and measured again with the KAPA Library Quantification kit. A separate single-read 150-cycle Illumina NextSeq 550 flow cell was used to sequence each immunoSEQ 96-well plate. Per the original workflow: Because the immunoSEQ output held only junctional sequences and lacked quality scores, the filtering could not match the filtering applied to full-length reads. Sequences were annotated with PyIR, a Python wrapper for IgBLAST v1.9, using IMGT germline references to assign V/J genes and CDR3. Reads were filtered out if the reads had weak V/J assignments (E-value above 1e-6), no CDR3, stop codons, out-of-frame junctions, or ambiguous translated residues. V3J clonotypes were defined as sequences sharing the same inferred V gene, J gene, and CDR3 amino acid sequence. The percentage overlap between two repertoires was calculated by dividing the number of shared unique clonotypes by the size of the smaller repertoire. Richness of each repertoire was evaluated using RTK rarefaction, the Chao1 estimator, and Recon v2.1 estimates of unobserved clonotypes. Generation probabilities for all TCRbeta clonotypes obtained by the gDNA method from a handful of donors were computed using OLGA. What TCRdb holds here is the immuneACCESS table cut down to in-frame rearrangements. Part of the clones is not present; checked against another copy, under half of the missing clones reflect an unresolved V gene, and the others are unexplained. V and J calls and clone size are copied from that table; D and trimming were computed from the DNA. The sample has about 1 million clones on record, approximately 76% of them singletons. 1.4% to 1.5% of the sample is held by the ten biggest clonotypes.

The clonotype was recovered from a man between 18 and 29 years old in good health. The sequence is built from TRBV5-6 and TRBJ2-5, with the D gene not confidently named. The sample consisted of memory CD4+ T cells sorted from blood. The intended sense of this specimen's cell subset or site label: CD45RA-negative fraction. The CDR3 corresponds to CASSLGIPETQYF. The DNA sequence is as follows: TGTGCCAGCAGCTTGGGTATCCCGGAGACCCAGTACTTC.